The 32 T cell receptor beta chains below come from one sample, sequenced in a study of vaccination effects on CD4 cells after COVID-19. Repertoires were generated with immunoSEQ multiplex PCR, while TCRdb's copy carries only in-frame clones and drops some. This table has tens of thousands of clones, over 65% appearing once. Antigen-specific CD4+ T cells were expanded (with viral peptide pools) by the ViraFEST assay ahead of sequencing. CD4+ T cell isolation took place after approximately ten days of culture. Vaccine recipients had no previous SARS-CoV-2 infection; their nucleocapsid antibodies were negative. Antigens for these TCRs are unknown. Here the sequenced sample was CD4+ T cells from PBMCs cultured with HCoV-OC43 spike peptides, taken before COVID-19 vaccination. Subset noted: HCoV-OC43 spike overlapping peptide pool stimulation. All receptors come from a human donor who received a COVID-19 vaccine.

V and J are TRBV9 and TRBJ1-2; 9 nucleotides match TRBD1. The CDR3 extends over 16 amino acids. V trimming: 4 bases; J trimming: 5 bases; junction bases outside the gene matches: 12. Germline V gives CDR1 SGDLS, CDR2 YYNGEE. CDR3 coding DNA: TGTGCCAGCAGCTCACAAGTTGGAGGACAGGGGTATGGCTACACCTTC. Amino acid sequence: CASSSQVGGQGYGYTF.

This clone came up a few times. V usage is TRBV3-1 (or the pseudogene TRBV3-2) and J usage is TRBJ1-1; the D is unclear. The CDR3 is made up of 15 amino acids. CDR1 and CDR2 from the germline V gene are LGHDT and YNNKEL (reference sequence). V was shortened by 4 bases and J by 0 bases, with 12 bases between the two germline ends. CDR3 sequence reads: CASSLGPLLNTEAFF. The CDR3 DNA is TGTGCCAGCAGCCTCGGGCCCTTACTGAACACTGAAGCTTTCTTT.

The chain recombines TRBV7-9 with TRBJ2-5; 7 bases agree with TRBD2. The ends lost 0 bases at V and 1 base at J; junction bases unmatched: 2. The germline gives CDR1 SEHNR, CDR2 FQNEAQ (reference sequence). This CDR3 region has 15 residues. CDR3 DNA: TGTGCCAGCAGCTTAGCCTCGGGGGGCCAAGAGACCCAGTACTTC. Translated, it gives CASSLASGGQETQYF.

CDR3 nucleotide sequence: TGTGCCAGCAGCGCGGCGGGACTCCAAGAGACCCAGTACTTC. Translating gives CASSAAGLQETQYF. The genes are TRBV7-2 and TRBJ2-5, with TRBD2 as a possible D gene (6 bases). This CDR3 spans 14 amino acids. The V end lost 5 bases, the J end lost 1 base, and 11 bases lay between the germline ends. The germline CDR1 and CDR2 sequences are SGHTA and FQGNSA.

V gene TRBV9 combines with J gene TRBJ1-6; no firm D call. The CDR3 consists of 15 residues. Germline CDR1 and CDR2: SGDLS and YYNGEE. The V and J ends lost 7 bases and 0 bases respectively, with 11 bases between them. The CDR3 spells CASGRESSYNSPLHF. The CDR3 bases are TGTGCCAGCGGTCGGGAGAGCTCCTATAATTCACCCCTCCACTTT.

The chain recombines TRBV6-1 with TRBJ1-2, with D possibly matching TRBD1 (6 bases). V lost 3 bases and J lost 4, with 15 bases in between. The CDR3 loop spans 15 amino acids. CDR1 MNHNS and CDR2 SASEGT come from the germline V gene. The CDR3 here is CASSDNSKGGYGYTF. DNA for the CDR3: TGTGCCAGCAGTGACAACAGCAAAGGGGGCTATGGCTACACCTTC.

The genes are TRBV19 and TRBJ2-5; D might be TRBD1 (5 bases). The CDR3 sequence is 13 residues long. The V end was cut by 3 bases, the J end by 7 bases, with 12 bases between. Germline V gene lookup returns CDR1 LNHDA and CDR2 SQIVND (reference sequence). The chain's CDR3 is CASSMSQGGTQYF. DNA for the CDR3: TGTGCCAGTAGTATGTCCCAGGGTGGGACCCAGTACTTC.

The chain joins TRBV6-5 to TRBJ2-3; D is perhaps TRBD1 or TRBD2 (5 bases each). The CDR3 loop spans 15 amino acids. Trimming pared 6 bases from V and 0 bases from J, leaving 13 bases between. CDR1 is MNHEY, CDR2 SVGAGI, per germline. The CDR3: CASSPRGRSTDTQYF. CDR3 DNA: TGTGCCAGCAGCCCCCGGGGCCGTAGCACAGATACGCAGTATTTT.

The J gene is TRBJ1-2, the V gene TRBV12-5; 9 bases agree with TRBD1. The CDR3 extends over 15 amino acids. Trimming cost V 1 base and J 4 bases; bases outside gene matches: 4. Germline values: CDR1 LGHNT, CDR2 FRNRAP. As DNA, the CDR3 is TGTGCTAGTGGTTTGGACGGACAGGGGAGCTATGGCTACACCTTC. Protein sequence: CASGLDGQGSYGYTF.

In its sample, this clone was seen once. In DNA, the CDR3 is TGTGCCACCAGTGACCCAAAAAGGAACACCCACAACACCGGGGAGCTGTTTTTT. Protein sequence: CATSDPKRNTHNTGELFF. This rearrangement joins TRBV24-1 to TRBJ2-2, with D hard to call. This CDR3 is built from 18 residues. The germline V gene encodes CDR1 KGHDR and CDR2 SFDVKD. V lost 4 bases, J lost 2 bases, and 19 bases lay in between.

This clone was observed a handful of times. V and J are TRBV30 and TRBJ1-2; maybe TRBD1 (6 bases). V was pared by 3 bases and J by 7 bases, with 12 bases between. Germline lookup yields CDR1 GTSNPN and CDR2 SVGIG (reference sequence). The CDR3 totals 12 residues. The CDR3: CAWSQGKGGYTF. CDR3 DNA: TGTGCCTGGAGCCAGGGGAAGGGTGGCTACACCTTC.

The V call is TRBV12-5, the J call TRBJ2-3; D may be TRBD1 (6 bases). Trimming removed 0 bases at V and 2 bases at J, with 18 bases between. CDR1 LGHNT and CDR2 FRNRAP come from the germline V gene. CDR3 size: 18 residues. The CDR3 loop is CASGLVEDGQLNTDTQYF. CDR3 DNA: TGTGCTAGTGGTTTGGTAGAGGATGGACAGTTGAACACAGATACGCAGTATTTT.

The chain recombines TRBV30 with TRBJ1-2, with a possible D match to TRBD1 (5 bases). Per germline, CDR1 GTSNPN and CDR2 SVGIG (reference sequence). There are 11 residues in the CDR3. CDR3 coding DNA: TGTGGAGAGGGGACTGTCTATGGCTACACCTTC. It translates to CGEGTVYGYTF.

The CDR3: CASSSVTIPYEQYV. CDR3 nucleotide sequence: TGCGCCAGCAGCTCGGTGACTATACCCTACGAGCAGTACGTC. J is TRBJ2-7 and V is TRBV10-2; maybe TRBD2 (5 bases). CDR1 is WSHSY and CDR2 is SAAADI in the germline V gene. Trimming cost V 6 bases and J 2 bases, with 14 bases left between them. The CDR3 is 14 residues long.

This chain uses TRBV5-1 with TRBJ2-5; tentatively, D is TRBD1 (5 bases). Trimming took 4 bases from V and 0 from J, leaving 10 bases between them. This CDR3 comprises 14 residues. Germline CDR1 and CDR2: SGHRS and YFSETQ. The CDR3 nucleotides are TGCGCCAGCAGCCAGGGTCCTTACCAAGAGACCCAGTACTTC. It codes for CASSQGPYQETQYF.

The rearrangement links TRBV6-4 to TRBJ2-3; 9 positions match TRBD1. In germline, CDR1 is MRHNA, CDR2 SNTAGT. This CDR3 comprises 14 residues. The trim removed 6 bases at V and 0 bases at J, leaving 1 base unmatched. CDR3 nucleotide sequence: TGTGCCAGCAGACAGGGGGCTAGCACAGATACGCAGTATTTT. Its translation is CASRQGASTDTQYF.

The rearrangement uses TRBV6-5 and TRBJ1-3, with no clear D. Germline V gene lookup returns CDR1 MNHEY and CDR2 SVGAGI. The CDR3 length is 12 residues. The V gene lost 6 bases and the J gene lost 0 bases, with 3 bases spanning the gap. The CDR3 here is CASSRSGNTIYF. The DNA for the CDR3 is TGTGCCAGCAGCCGCTCTGGAAACACCATATATTTT.

CDR3 DNA: TGTGCCAGCAGTCGGGTCGGAAGCTCCTACGAGCAGTACGTC. Translating gives CASSRVGSSYEQYV. The chain uses TRBV6-6 and TRBJ2-7; D remains unclear. There are 14 residues in the CDR3. Germline V gives CDR1 MNHNY, CDR2 SVGAGI (reference sequence). The V end lost 5 bases, the J end lost 0 bases, and 11 bases lay between the germline ends.

The rearrangement links TRBV6-2 or TRBV6-3 to TRBJ1-4; 9 nucleotides agree with TRBD1. After removal of 5 bases from V and 6 bases from J, the junction contained 4 bases not matched to a gene. The CDR3 spans 14 residues. The germline V gene has CDR1 MNHEY and CDR2 SVGEGT. In DNA, the CDR3 is TGTGCCAGCAGTCGGGACAGGGAATATGAAAAACTGTTTTTT. Translation gives CASSRDREYEKLFF.

The chain links TRBV7-2 to TRBJ2-5; a weak D match, TRBD2 (5 bases). The CDR3 covers 14 residues. Germline CDR1 SGHTA, CDR2 FQGNSA. Trimming removed 6 bases at V and 3 bases at J, with 14 bases between. CDR3 in amino acids: CASRWTPGEETQYF. CDR3 nucleotides: TGTGCCAGCAGATGGACCCCCGGGGAAGAGACCCAGTACTTC.

J is TRBJ2-5 and V is TRBV9; 7 nucleotides match TRBD2. Per the germline V gene, CDR1 is SGDLS and CDR2 is YYNGEE. The CDR3 is 17 amino acids. After removal of 0 bases from V and 2 bases from J, the junction contained 10 bases not matched to a gene. CDR3 protein: CASSVGIWEGRQETQYF. The CDR3 coding sequence is TGTGCCAGCAGCGTAGGAATTTGGGAGGGGCGTCAAGAGACCCAGTACTTC.

The rearrangement links TRBV3-1 (or the pseudogene TRBV3-2) to TRBJ1-4; 11 bases align to TRBD1. In germline, CDR1 is LGHDT, CDR2 YNNKEL (reference sequence). The CDR3 length is 15 residues. Trimming cost V 1 base and J 7 bases; bases outside gene matches: 2. DNA of the CDR3: TGTGCCAGCAGCCAAGCGGACAGGGGGCCTGAAAAACTGTTTTTT. Amino acid sequence: CASSQADRGPEKLFF.

The V and J genes are TRBV4-1 and TRBJ1-6; D is possibly TRBD1 (6 bases). Germline-derived CDR1 and CDR2 are MGHRA and YSYEKL. V shed 3 bases and J shed 5 bases, with 14 bases lying between them. This CDR3 has 16 residues. The CDR3 coding sequence is TGCGCCAGCAGCCACGCCAGGGGATTCAATAATTCACCCCTCCACTTT. This codes for CASSHARGFNNSPLHF.

The V and J genes are TRBV14 and TRBJ2-5; unclear D gene. The CDR3 runs to 11 residues. CDR1 and CDR2 (germline): SGHDN, FVKESK. V lost 8 bases and J lost 1, with 5 bases in between. This CDR3 is CASGRQETQYF. Here the CDR3 DNA reads TGTGCCAGCGGACGCCAAGAGACCCAGTACTTC.

This chain joins TRBV9 and TRBJ1-3; D uncertain. The CDR3 length is 17 residues. Germline lookup yields CDR1 SGDLS and CDR2 YYNGEE. V was shortened by 0 bases and J by 0 bases, with 13 bases between the two germline ends. CDR3 amino acids: CASSVGVTPNSGNTIYF. CDR3 bases: TGTGCCAGCAGCGTAGGGGTGACACCTAACTCTGGAAACACCATATATTTT.

The chain links TRBV3-1 (or the pseudogene TRBV3-2) to TRBJ1-5; D remains unclear. The germline V and J ends were trimmed by 0 bases and 0 bases, with 6 bases remaining between them. Germline V gene lookup returns CDR1 LGHDT and CDR2 YNNKEL (reference sequence). The CDR3 sequence is 15 residues long. The CDR3 nucleotides read TGTGCCAGCAGCCAAGATCGGAATAGCAATCAGCCCCAGCATTTT. Protein product: CASSQDRNSNQPQHF.

The chain has TRBV5-1 and TRBJ2-1; no definite D call. Between the trimmed V and J ends, which lost 3 bases and 8 bases, there was a span of 9 bases. Germline CDR1 and CDR2: SGHRS and YFSETQ. The CDR3 sequence is 12 residues long. The DNA for the CDR3 is TGCGCCAGCAGCTGGTCTGCGGATGAGCAGTTCTTC. Its protein product is CASSWSADEQFF. Supplemented by reference TRBV5-1 and TRBJ2-1, the full variable domain reads KAGVTQTPRYLIKTRGQQVTLSCSPISGHRSVSWYQQTPGQGLQFLFEYFSETQRNKGNFPGRFSGRQFSNSRSEMNVSTLELGDSALYLCASSWSADEQFFGPGTRLTVL.

This chain links TRBV14 with TRBJ2-7, with a tentative D call TRBD1 (5 bases). The V gene lost 1 base and the J gene lost 5 bases, with 9 bases spanning the gap. The CDR3 contains 13 residues. Germline CDR1 and CDR2: SGHDN and FVKESK. CDR3 residues: CASSQGEGDEQYV. For the CDR3, the DNA is TGTGCCAGCAGCCAAGGGGAAGGGGACGAGCAGTACGTC.

V is TRBV5-5 and J is TRBJ2-5; 10 nucleotides line up with TRBD2. J was trimmed by 3 bases and V by 0 bases; bases with no gene match: 14. Per the germline V gene, CDR1 is SGHKS and CDR2 is YYEKEE (reference sequence). The CDR3 sequence is 19 residues long. CDR3 coding DNA: TGTGCCAGCAGCTTGGCCAGCGGGGGGGTCCCCTACAACGAAGAGACCCAGTACTTC. As protein: CASSLASGGVPYNEETQYF. The complete variable domain, with remaining parts taken from reference TRBV5-5 and TRBJ2-5, reads DAGVTQSPTHLIKTRGQQVTLRCSPISGHKSVSWYQQVLGQGPQFIFQYYEKEERGRGNFPDRFSARQFPNYSSELNVNALLLGDSALYLCASSLASGGVPYNEETQYFGPGTRLLVL.

Written as DNA, the CDR3 is TGTGCCAGCAGGATAGGTCGGGACGGAGCAAATCAGCCCCAGCATTTT. Amino acid sequence: CASRIGRDGANQPQHF. The chain is built from TRBV2 and TRBJ1-5, with D possibly being TRBD1 (5 bases). Germline CDR1 reads SNHLY; CDR2 reads FYNNEI. The length of the CDR3 is 16 residues. V lost 6 bases to trimming and J lost 4 bases, with 19 bases between them.

The chain is built from TRBV24-1 and TRBJ2-3, with no clear D. The CDR3 extends over 14 amino acids. V shed 8 bases and J shed 4 bases, with 15 bases lying between them. Germline CDR1 and CDR2: KGHDR and SFDVKD. The CDR3 sequence is CATMDASGADTQYF. CDR3 DNA sequence: TGTGCCACCATGGACGCATCGGGCGCAGATACGCAGTATTTT.

This chain joins TRBV28 and TRBJ1-2; tentative D call: TRBD1 (5 bases). The germline CDR1 and CDR2 sequences are MDHEN and SYDVKM. V shed 7 bases and J shed 7 bases, with 16 bases lying between them. The CDR3 has 13 amino acids. DNA for the CDR3: TGTGCCAGCAATCGAGGACCGGGACGTGGCTACACCTTC. The encoded protein is CASNRGPGRGYTF.